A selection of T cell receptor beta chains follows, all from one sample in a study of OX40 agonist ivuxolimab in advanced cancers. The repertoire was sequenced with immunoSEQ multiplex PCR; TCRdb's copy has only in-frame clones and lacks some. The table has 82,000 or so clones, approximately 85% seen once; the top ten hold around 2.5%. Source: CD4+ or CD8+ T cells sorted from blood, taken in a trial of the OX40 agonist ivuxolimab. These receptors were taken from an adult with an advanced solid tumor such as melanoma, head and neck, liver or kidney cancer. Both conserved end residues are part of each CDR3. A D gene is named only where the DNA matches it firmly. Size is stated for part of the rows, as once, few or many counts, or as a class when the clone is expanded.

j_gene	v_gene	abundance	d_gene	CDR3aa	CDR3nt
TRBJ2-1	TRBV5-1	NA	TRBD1	CASSEDRGNEQFF	TGCGCCAGCAGCGAGGACAGGGGCAATGAGCAGTTCTTC
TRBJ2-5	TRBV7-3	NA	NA	CASSLGGQETQYF	TGTGCCAGCAGCTTAGGGGGTCAAGAGACCCAGTACTTC
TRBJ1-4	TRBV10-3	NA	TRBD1	CATCQTGGAEKLFF	TGTGCCACCTGCCAGACAGGGGGCGCTGAAAAACTGTTTTTT
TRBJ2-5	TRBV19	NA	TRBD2	CASSRTSGGQETQYF	TGTGCCAGTAGCCGGACTAGCGGGGGACAAGAGACCCAGTACTTC
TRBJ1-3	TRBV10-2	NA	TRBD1	CASRGQGAIGNTIYF	TGCGCCAGCAGGGGACAGGGGGCCATTGGAAACACCATATATTTT
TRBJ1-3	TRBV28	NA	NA	CASSFGGLSSGNTIYF	TGTGCCAGCAGTTTTGGTGGCCTCTCCTCTGGAAACACCATATATTTT
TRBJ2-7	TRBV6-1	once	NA	CASSRPDRFYEQYF	TGTGCCAGCAGTCGCCCTGACAGGTTCTACGAGCAGTACTTC
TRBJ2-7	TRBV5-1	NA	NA	CASSLAPGKAYEQYF	TGCGCCAGCAGCTTGGCCCCAGGGAAAGCCTACGAGCAGTACTTC
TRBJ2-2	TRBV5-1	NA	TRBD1	CASSLQGQGWPGELFF	TGCGCCAGCAGCTTGCAGGGACAGGGATGGCCCGGGGAGCTGTTTTTT
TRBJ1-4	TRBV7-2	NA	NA	CASSLPDEKLFF	TGTGCCAGCAGCTTGCCGGATGAAAAACTGTTTTTT
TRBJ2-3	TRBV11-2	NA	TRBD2	CASSQGLAGGQGDTQYF	TGTGCCAGCAGCCAAGGACTAGCGGGGGGCCAGGGAGATACGCAGTATTTT
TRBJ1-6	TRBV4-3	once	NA	CASSQEHRSVNSPLHF	TGCGCCAGCAGCCAAGAGCACAGGTCTGTAAATTCACCCCTCCACTTT
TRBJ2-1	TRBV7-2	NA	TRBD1	CASSLTGGEFGNEQFF	TGTGCCAGCAGTTTAACAGGGGGCGAATTTGGCAATGAGCAGTTCTTC
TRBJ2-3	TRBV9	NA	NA	CASNAGRGVGVGSTDTQYF	TGTGCCAGCAACGCGGGGCGCGGGGTCGGAGTTGGCAGCACAGATACGCAGTATTTT
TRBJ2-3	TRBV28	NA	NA	CASSLFSEGGHRTDTQYF	TGTGCCAGCAGTTTATTTAGTGAGGGCGGACACCGCACAGATACGCAGTATTTT
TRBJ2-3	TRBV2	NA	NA	CASSDPPRPPDTQYF	TGTGCCAGCAGTGATCCCCCCAGGCCCCCAGATACGCAGTATTTT
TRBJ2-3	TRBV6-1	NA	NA	CASSELQGPTDTQYF	TGTGCCAGCAGTGAATTGCAGGGGCCCACAGATACGCAGTATTTT
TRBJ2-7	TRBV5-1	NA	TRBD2	CASRLAGDYYEQYF	TGCGCCAGCCGCCTAGCGGGGGACTACTACGAGCAGTACTTC
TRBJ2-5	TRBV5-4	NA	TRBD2	CASSLASGGAETQYF	TGTGCCAGCAGCTTAGCTAGCGGGGGGGCAGAGACCCAGTACTTC
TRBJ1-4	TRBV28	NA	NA	CASSLSGATNEKLFF	TGTGCCAGCAGTTTGTCGGGCGCAACTAATGAAAAACTGTTTTTT
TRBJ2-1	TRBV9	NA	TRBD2	CASSPRGGTYNEQFF	TGTGCCAGCAGCCCTCGGGGGGGCACCTACAATGAGCAGTTCTTC
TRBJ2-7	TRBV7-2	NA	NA	CASSLARGSLGEQYF	TGTGCCAGCAGCTTGGCGCGGGGAAGCTTGGGCGAGCAGTACTTC
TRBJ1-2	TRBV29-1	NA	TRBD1	CSVALGTGGYGYTF	TGCAGCGTTGCCTTAGGGACAGGGGGCTATGGCTACACCTTC
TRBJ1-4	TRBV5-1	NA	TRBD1	CASSLEGQGRGPNEKLFF	TGCGCCAGCAGCTTGGAAGGACAGGGCCGGGGTCCTAATGAAAAACTGTTTTTT
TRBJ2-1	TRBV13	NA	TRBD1	CASSLVKSAGGYNEQFF	TGTGCCAGCAGCTTAGTCAAGAGCGCAGGGGGCTACAATGAGCAGTTCTTC
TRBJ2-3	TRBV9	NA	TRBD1	CASSVGARQGGDTQYF	TGTGCCAGCAGCGTAGGGGCGAGACAGGGGGGAGATACGCAGTATTTT